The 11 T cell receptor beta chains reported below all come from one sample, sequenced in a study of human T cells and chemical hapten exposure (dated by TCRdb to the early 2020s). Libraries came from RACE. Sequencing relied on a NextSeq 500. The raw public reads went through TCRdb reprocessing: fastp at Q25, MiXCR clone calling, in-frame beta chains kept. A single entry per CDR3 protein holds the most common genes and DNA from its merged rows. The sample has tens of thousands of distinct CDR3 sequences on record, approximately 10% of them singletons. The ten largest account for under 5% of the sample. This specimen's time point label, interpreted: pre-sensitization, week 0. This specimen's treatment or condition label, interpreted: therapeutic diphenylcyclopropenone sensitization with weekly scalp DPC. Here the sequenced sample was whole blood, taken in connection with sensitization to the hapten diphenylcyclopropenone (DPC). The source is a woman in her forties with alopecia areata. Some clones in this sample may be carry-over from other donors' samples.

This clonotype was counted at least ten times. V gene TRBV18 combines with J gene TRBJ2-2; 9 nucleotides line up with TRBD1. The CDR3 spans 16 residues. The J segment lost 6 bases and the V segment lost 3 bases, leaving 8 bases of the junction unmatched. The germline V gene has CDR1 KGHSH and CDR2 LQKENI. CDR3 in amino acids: CASSPSGQGRAGELFF. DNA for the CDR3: TGTGCCAGCTCACCGTCGGGACAGGGAAGAGCCGGGGAGCTGTTTTTT.

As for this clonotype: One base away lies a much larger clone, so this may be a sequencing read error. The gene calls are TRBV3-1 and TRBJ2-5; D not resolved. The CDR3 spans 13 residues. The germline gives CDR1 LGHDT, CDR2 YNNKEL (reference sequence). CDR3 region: CAGSQDASVSQYF. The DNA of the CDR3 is TGTGCCGGCAGCCAAGACGCGTCGGTTTCCCAGTACTTC.

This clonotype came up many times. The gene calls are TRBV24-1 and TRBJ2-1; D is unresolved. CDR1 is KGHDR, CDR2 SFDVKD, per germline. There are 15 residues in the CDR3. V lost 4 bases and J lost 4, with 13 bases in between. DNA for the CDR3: TGTGCCACCAGTGACCCAGACTGGGGTTACAATGAGCAGTTCTTC. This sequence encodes CATSDPDWGYNEQFF.

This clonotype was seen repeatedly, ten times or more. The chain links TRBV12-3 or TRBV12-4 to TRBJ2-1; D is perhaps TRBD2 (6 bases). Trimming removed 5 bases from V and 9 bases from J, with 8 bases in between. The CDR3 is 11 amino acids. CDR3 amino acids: CASSRGGEQFF. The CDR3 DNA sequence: TGTGCCAGCAGTAGGGGAGGTGAGCAGTTCTTC.

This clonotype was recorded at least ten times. The CDR3 DNA follows: TGTGCCAGCAGCCCAACCGACAGGGGAGTTGAGTTCGCGGGCCTCCGCCTCGACAATGAGCAGTTCTTC. Translating gives CASSPTDRGVEFAGLRLDNEQFF. The chain joins TRBV11-2 to TRBJ2-1; 8 bases fit TRBD1. Germline CDR1 and CDR2: SGHAT and FQNNGV. This CDR3 has 23 amino acids. Trimming cost V 5 bases and J 5 bases; bases outside gene matches: 32.

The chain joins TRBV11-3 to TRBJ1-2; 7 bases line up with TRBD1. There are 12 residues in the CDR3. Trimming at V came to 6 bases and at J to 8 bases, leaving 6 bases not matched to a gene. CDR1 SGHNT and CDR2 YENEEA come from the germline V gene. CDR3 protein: CASSQQGNGYTF. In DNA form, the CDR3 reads TGTGCCAGCAGTCAACAGGGGAACGGCTACACCTTC. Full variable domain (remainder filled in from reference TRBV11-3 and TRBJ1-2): EAGVVQSPRYKIIEKKQPVAFWCNPISGHNTLYWYLQNLGQGPELLIRYENEEAVDDSQLPKDRFSAERLKGVDSTLKIQPAELGDSAVYLCASSQQGNGYTFGSGTRLTVV.

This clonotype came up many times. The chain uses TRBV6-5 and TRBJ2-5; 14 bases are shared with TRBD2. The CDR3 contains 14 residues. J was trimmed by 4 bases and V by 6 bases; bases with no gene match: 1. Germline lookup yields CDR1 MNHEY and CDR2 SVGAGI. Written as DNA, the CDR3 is TGTGCCAGCAGGGGACTAGCGGGAGTAGAGACCCAGTACTTC. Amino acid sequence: CASRGLAGVETQYF.

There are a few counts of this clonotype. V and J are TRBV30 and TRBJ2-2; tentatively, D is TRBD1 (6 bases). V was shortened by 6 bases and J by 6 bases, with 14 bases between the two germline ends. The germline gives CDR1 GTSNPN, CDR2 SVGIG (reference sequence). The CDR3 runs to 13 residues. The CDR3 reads CACQGQGSGELFF. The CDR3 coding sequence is TGTGCCTGCCAGGGGCAGGGATCCGGGGAGCTGTTTTTT.

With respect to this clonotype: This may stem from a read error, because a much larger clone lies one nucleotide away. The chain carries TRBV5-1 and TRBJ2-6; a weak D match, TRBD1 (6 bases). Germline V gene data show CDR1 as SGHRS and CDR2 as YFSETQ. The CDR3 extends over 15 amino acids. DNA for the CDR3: TGCGCCAGCAGCTGGAACAGGGCTGGGTCCAACGTCCTGACTTTC. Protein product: CASSWNRAGSNVLTF.

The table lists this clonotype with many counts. This CDR3 is CASTPTSGSGNEQFF. In DNA, the CDR3 is TGCGCCAGCACCCCGACTAGCGGGAGCGGGAATGAGCAGTTCTTC. This sequence joins TRBV5-1 and TRBJ2-1; 12 nucleotides align to TRBD2. Germline V gene lookup returns CDR1 SGHRS and CDR2 YFSETQ. V was clipped by 6 bases and J by 7 bases; unmatched bases: 8. The CDR3 extends over 15 amino acids.

The CDR3 region is CSVSREREAFF. The CDR3 nucleotides read TGCAGCGTCAGCAGGGAGCGAGAAGCTTTCTTT. The chain links TRBV29-1 to TRBJ1-1; a possible D gene is TRBD1 (5 bases). Germline CDR1 reads SQVTM; CDR2 reads ANQGSEA. V lost 6 bases and J lost 8, with 13 bases in between. The CDR3 totals 11 residues.